Listed below are T cell receptor beta chains from one sample, sequenced in a study of shared clonotypes between healthy human individuals. The table came from immunoSEQ multiplex PCR; TCRdb's copy has only in-frame clones and leaves some out. The sample gives approximately 2.1 million clones, about 92% of which show up once; 0.39% is in the top ten. The specimen was naive CD4+ T cells from PBMCs. Receptors originate from a young man in good health. Some clones in this sample may be carry-over from other donors' samples. Both conserved end residues are part of each CDR3. D genes are given only for firm matches. For some rows the clone size is stated as once, few or many, or as a class when expanded; others skip it.

DNA	CDR3	D	V	size	J
TGTGCCAGCAATTTGGGCGGGAGGGCCCCCTACAATGAGCAGTTCTTC	CASNLGGRAPYNEQFF	TRBD2	TRBV28	.	TRBJ2-1
TGTGCCTGGAGTCTCCGGCACAATGAGCAGTTCTTC	CAWSLRHNEQFF	.	TRBV30	.	TRBJ2-1
TGTGCCAGCAGCTTTAGCGCGTATAGCAATCAGCCCCAGCATTTT	CASSFSAYSNQPQHF	.	TRBV7-8	.	TRBJ1-5
TGTGCCAGCGCCCGGGGGACAAACTATGGCTACACCTTC	CASARGTNYGYTF	.	TRBV6-6	.	TRBJ1-2
TGTGCCAGCAGCCGAGCCCGGGACCCAGCTTTTGGCTACACCTTC	CASSRARDPAFGYTF	.	TRBV4-2	.	TRBJ1-2
TGTGCCAGCAGTGAAAGGGCAGGGAATCAGCCCCAGCATTTT	CASSERAGNQPQHF	.	TRBV2	.	TRBJ1-5
TGTGCCAGCAGTTTATTTGGTCCTAGCGGCCCCTACAATGAGCAGTTCTTC	CASSLFGPSGPYNEQFF	TRBD2	TRBV28	.	TRBJ2-1
TGTGCCACCAGCAGAGATCGAGGGCGCCAAGAGACCCAGTACTTC	CATSRDRGRQETQYF	.	TRBV15	.	TRBJ2-5
TGTGCCAGCGGGGGTCGCATGAGCACAGATACGCAGTATTTT	CASGGRMSTDTQYF	.	TRBV25-1	.	TRBJ2-3
TGTGCCAGCAGAGCCAGAACCTACGAGCAGTACTTC	CASRARTYEQYF	.	TRBV27	.	TRBJ2-7
TGTGCCAGCAGTCGCCTGGGAAACACTGAAGCTTTCTTT	CASSRLGNTEAFF	.	TRBV14	.	TRBJ1-1
TGTGCCAGCAGTGAGGTGGGACACTCTGGAAACACCATATATTTT	CASSEVGHSGNTIYF	.	TRBV6-1	.	TRBJ1-3
TGTGCCAGCAGCGCCTACCCCCGGACAGGGAGGGAGACCCAGTACTTC	CASSAYPRTGRETQYF	TRBD1	TRBV9	.	TRBJ2-5
TGTGCCAGCAGTTTATCGAACGGGCTGAACACTGAAGCTTTCTTT	CASSLSNGLNTEAFF	.	TRBV27	.	TRBJ1-1
.	CASSSTSGALEQFF	.	TRBV25-1	.	TRBJ2-1
TGCAGCGTTGAGGAGGTCCCGGGACAGGGACTTAGCACAGATACGCAGTATTTT	CSVEEVPGQGLSTDTQYF	TRBD1	TRBV29-1	.	TRBJ2-3
TGTGCCAGCAGTGGACCGACAGGGGGGGGAGAGACCCAGTACTTC	CASSGPTGGGETQYF	TRBD1	TRBV2	.	TRBJ2-5
TGTGCCATCAGTGAACGGCAAGGAGATACGCAGTATTTT	CAISERQGDTQYF	.	TRBV10-3	.	TRBJ2-3
TGTGCCAGCAGCTCCCTCGCTGCAGATACGCAGTATTTT	CASSSLAADTQYF	.	TRBV7-3	once	TRBJ2-3
TGTGCCAGCAGTCCATACACAGGGGCCGGGGCCAACGTCCTGACTTTC	CASSPYTGAGANVLTF	TRBD1	TRBV5-8	.	TRBJ2-6
TGTGCCAGCAGTCGGGGGGCTTGGGACGCTGAAGCTTTCTTT	CASSRGAWDAEAFF	.	TRBV27	.	TRBJ1-1
TGTGCCAGCAGCGGGTCCCCCAGGGGGCTAAGGAAAGATACGCAGTATTTT	CASSGSPRGLRKDTQYF	TRBD1	TRBV9	.	TRBJ2-3